This T cell receptor (beta chain) was sequenced in a study of cytomegalovirus exposure and HLA in healthy donors. PCR was performed using 60 Vbeta and 13 Jbeta primers. TCRdb's table, derived via immunoSEQ multiplex PCR, lists solely in-frame clones and lacks some. The sample holds 65,000 to 95,000 clones, 65% to 80% seen once. In germline, CDR1 is LNHDA, CDR2 SQIVND (reference sequence). CDR3 length equals 14 residues. V lost 8 bases and J 3 bases, leaving 13 bases between the germline ends. This TCR derives from a man between 65 and 79 years old in good health and CMV-seronegative. The sequencing input was PBMCs. The rearrangement links TRBV19 to TRBJ1-4, with D hard to call. This CDR3 reads CASGETPANEKLFF. CDR3 coding DNA: TGTGCCAGTGGCGAGACACCAGCTAATGAAAAACTGTTTTTT.